This is a list of T cell receptor beta chains from one sample in a study of identical twins. TCRdb fed the 5' RACE reads into MiXCR, producing one record per CDR3 protein. Among about 530,000 distinct CDR3 sequences listed, about 15% were seen once. Another study also made use of these data, one on yellow fever vaccine responses in identical twins.

The sequencing input was CD4+ T cells sorted from blood. The receptor set was obtained from a woman aged 18-29 years in good health. Each CDR3 is given with its conserved first and last residue. Each record gives: D gene, J gene, clone size, V gene, CDR3 DNA, CDR3 protein. A D gene is named only where the DNA matches it firmly. Size values are once, few and many counts, or a class for expanded clones, and some rows have none.

TRBD2 | TRBJ2-1 | few | TRBV5-1 | TGCGCCAGCAGCAGGAACCCGAGCGGGACGACCTCCTACAATGAGCAGTTCTTC | CASSRNPSGTTSYNEQFF
TRBD1 | TRBJ1-5 | few | TRBV12-3/TRBV12-4 | TGTGCCAGCAGCCGCGTACAGGGGAGTGGCAATCAGCCCCAGCATTTT | CASSRVQGSGNQPQHF
TRBD1 | TRBJ2-2 | many | TRBV12-3/TRBV12-4 | TGTGCCAGCAGTCGGGGCCCGGGACAGGGGACCGGGGAGCTGTTTTTT | CASSRGPGQGTGELFF
- | TRBJ2-2 | - | TRBV10-3 | TGTGCCATCAGTGAGTCGGTAGGCCCCACCGGGGAGCTGTTTTTT | CAISESVGPTGELFF
- | TRBJ2-7 | - | TRBV5-1 | TGCGCCAGCAGCGGATCCGGGACGGTTTCCTACGAGCAGTACTTC | CASSGSGTVSYEQYF
- | TRBJ1-4 | - | TRBV19 | TGTGCCAGTAGTGTGGGACGGAAGGATGAAAAACTGTTTTTT | CASSVGRKDEKLFF
- | TRBJ2-3 | - | TRBV6-1 | TGTGCCAGCAGTGATCCAGATACGCAGTATTTT | CASSDPDTQYF
TRBD2 | TRBJ2-1 | few | TRBV7-9 | TGTGCCAGCACCGGGACTACCTACAATGAGCAGTTCTTC | CASTGTTYNEQFF
- | TRBJ2-5 | - | TRBV6-1 | TGTGCCAGCAGTGAAGCGGTTAGCGGCGGGACCCAGTACTTC | CASSEAVSGGTQYF
- | TRBJ2-1 | few | TRBV24-1 | TGTGCCACCAGTGAAGGTCTGAGCTCCTACAATGAGCAGTTCTTC | CATSEGLSSYNEQFF
- | TRBJ1-1 | many | TRBV18 | TGTGCCAGCTCACCCGGACAACAGAACACTGAAGCTTTCTTT | CASSPGQQNTEAFF
TRBD2 | TRBJ2-1 | - | TRBV11-1 | TGTGCCAGCACCCGAGACCCTGGACTAGCGGGTTTTCGTGAGCAGTTCTTC | CASTRDPGLAGFREQFF
TRBD1 | TRBJ2-5 | many | TRBV5-1 | TGCGCCAGCAGCCCTCCGGGACAGAGCTTCCAAGAGACCCAGTACTTC | CASSPPGQSFQETQYF
- | TRBJ1-6 | few | TRBV20-1 | TGCAGTGCTAGACGTCGGGATTCACCCCTCCACTTT | CSARRRDSPLHF
TRBD1 | TRBJ2-1 | few | TRBV5-1 | TGCGCCAGCAGCTCCGAGGACAGGGGGACTCGCGCTTCTGAGCAGTTCTTC | CASSSEDRGTRASEQFF
- | TRBJ1-6 | many | TRBV20-1 | TGCAGTGCTAGAGGGGCGGGGGGGCTCAGTTCACCCCTCCACTTT | CSARGAGGLSSPLHF
- | TRBJ1-1 | - | TRBV12-3/TRBV12-4 | TGTGCCAGCAGTTTTCAAGTGACAGGTAGAGCTGAAGCTTTCTTT | CASSFQVTGRAEAFF
TRBD2 | TRBJ2-5 | - | TRBV4-2 | TGTGCCAGCAGCCAAGTTGCGGGAGAGGGGGAGACCCAGTACTTC | CASSQVAGEGETQYF
- | TRBJ2-7 | - | TRBV3-1 | TGTGCCAGCAGCCCCTATAAGCTACCCTACGAGCAGTACTTC | CASSPYKLPYEQYF
TRBD2 | TRBJ2-1 | - | TRBV7-9 | TGTGCCAGCAGCTTGGTAGCGGGGAAACACAATGAGCAGTTCTTC | CASSLVAGKHNEQFF
TRBD1 | TRBJ1-2 | few | TRBV7-9 | TGTGCCAGCAGCATCCGGGACAGGGGGGTCGGCTATGGCTACACCTTC | CASSIRDRGVGYGYTF
- | TRBJ2-6 | - | TRBV4-2 | TGTGCCAGCAGCCACACCCAGGGCACCTCTGGGGCCAACGTCCTGACTTTC | CASSHTQGTSGANVLTF
- | TRBJ2-1 | few | TRBV2 | TGTGCCAGCAGCCTACCCGCCGAGGATGAGCAGTTCTTC | CASSLPAEDEQFF
- | TRBJ1-2 | - | TRBV20-1 | TGCAGTGCTAGAAGGTTTGGCAGTGACTTC | CSARRFGSDF
TRBD2 | TRBJ2-3 | - | TRBV6-1 | TGTGCCAGCACCCTAGGACTAGTGGGCATCCAAGATACGCAGTATTTT | CASTLGLVGIQDTQYF
- | TRBJ2-2 | many | TRBV20-1 | TGCAGTGCTAGAGATCATGGGGATACCGGGGAGCTGTTTTTT | CSARDHGDTGELFF
TRBD2 | TRBJ2-1 | - | TRBV5-1 | TGCGCCAGCAGCCACGGACTAGCGGACAATGAGCAGTTCTTC | CASSHGLADNEQFF
- | TRBJ2-7 | few | TRBV6-1 | TGTGCCAGCAGGAGAACAGGTAGCGAGCAGTACTTC | CASRRTGSEQYF
- | TRBJ1-2 | few | TRBV11-2 | TGTGCCAGCAGCTTAGCTGTGACAGATAACTATGGCTACACCTTC | CASSLAVTDNYGYTF
- | TRBJ2-1 | - | TRBV19 | TGTGCCAGCCATTCGGGGAGCTCCTACAATGAGCAGTTCTTC | CASHSGSSYNEQFF
- | TRBJ1-5 | - | TRBV28 | TGTGCCAGCAGGGGGTCTCTTAGCAATCAGCCCCAGCATTTT | CASRGSLSNQPQHF
- | TRBJ2-1 | - | TRBV7-9 | TGTGCCAGCAGCTTAGTTACAGTCATCTCCTACAATGAGCAGTTCTTC | CASSLVTVISYNEQFF
- | TRBJ2-3 | many | TRBV19 | TGTGCCAGTAGACGGACTAGCACAGATACGCAGTATTTT | CASRRTSTDTQYF
TRBD2 | TRBJ2-7 | few | TRBV12-3/TRBV12-4 | TGTGCCAGCAGTTCCTCCGGGACTAGCGGCCGCTGGGAGTACTTC | CASSSSGTSGRWEYF
TRBD2 | TRBJ2-5 | - | TRBV20-1 | TGCAGTGCTAGAGGGACTAGCGGAGAGACCCAGTACTTC | CSARGTSGETQYF
TRBD1 | TRBJ2-3 | - | TRBV12-3/TRBV12-4 | TGTGCCAGCAGTTACGGGACAGTAAGAGATACGCAGTATTTT | CASSYGTVRDTQYF
TRBD2 | TRBJ2-1 | few | TRBV10-3 | TGTGCCACCGTACCGGGACTAGCGACCAATGAGCAGTTCTTC | CATVPGLATNEQFF
TRBD1 | TRBJ2-2 | - | TRBV28 | TGTGCCAGCAGCCCCCGGGACAGACACACCGAGGAGCTGTTTTTT | CASSPRDRHTEELFF
- | TRBJ2-3 | few | TRBV12-3/TRBV12-4 | TGTGCCAGCCTTCTGGGGGGCAGAGTGATGGGTACGCAGTATTTT | CASLLGGRVMGTQYF
TRBD1 | TRBJ2-7 | - | TRBV29-1 | TGCAGCGTTGCTCTGGACAGGTTACGCGACTACGAGCAGTACTTC | CSVALDRLRDYEQYF
TRBD1 | TRBJ2-2 | few | TRBV5-1 | TGCGCCACCCGGGACAGGGACGCCGGGGAGCTGTTTTTT | CATRDRDAGELFF
- | TRBJ2-1 | many | TRBV29-1 | TGCAGCGTTGAAATGCAGGGCAATGAGCAGTTCTTC | CSVEMQGNEQFF